These 14 T cell receptor beta chains came from one sample sequenced in a study of T cells in women clearing cervical HPV infection. Profiling relied on immunoSEQ multiplex PCR, and the TCRdb table lists in-frame clones only, not all of them. This listing includes about 22,000 clones. Sequenced sample: blood buffy coat. The receptor set was obtained from a woman between 18 and 69 years old with a cervical HPV16 infection that either progressed to CIN3+ or cleared (not recorded which).

About this clone: The CDR3 end is not reached by the read, which stops 3 residues before it; the germline J gene fills it in. The rearrangement uses TRBV30 and TRBJ2-4, with D maybe TRBD2 (6 bases). Germline CDR1 is GTSNPN and CDR2 is SVGIG (reference sequence). The CDR3 has 15 residues. The covered CDR3 bases are TGTGCCTGGATCTCCTTCGGGCAGGAGGGGAATGGT. Its translation: CAWISFGQEGNG. The CDR3 as a whole reads CAWISFGQEGNGQYF.

This clone shows up as medium-sized by frequency. The read stops 3 residues short of the end of the CDR3; the missing end is completed from the germline J gene. This rearrangement joins TRBV11-3 to TRBJ2-4; tentative D call: TRBD1 (5 bases). The CDR3 consists of 15 residues. Trimming removed 5 bases from V and 0 bases from J, with 11 bases in between. Germline CDR1 is SGHNT and CDR2 is YENEEA. The covered CDR3 bases are TGTGCCAGCAGCCCTGGGGCGATAGCCAAAAACATT. Translation gives CASSPGAIAKNI. The whole CDR3 reads CASSPGAIAKNIQYF. Using reference TRBV11-3 and TRBJ2-4 for the parts outside the CDR3, the full variable domain is EAGVVQSPRYKIIEKKQPVAFWCNPISGHNTLYWYLQNLGQGPELLIRYENEEAVDDSQLPKDRFSAERLKGVDSTLKIQPAELGDSAVYLCASSPGAIAKNIQYFGAGTRLSVL.

On this clone itself: The read terminates 3 residues before the CDR3 end, so the remaining end is supplied by the germline J gene. The chain links TRBV30 to TRBJ1-5, with 8 bases aligning to TRBD1. V lost 2 bases, J lost 8 bases, and 5 bases stayed unmatched. The CDR3 is 13 amino acids. Germline V CDR1 and CDR2: GTSNPN, SVGIG (reference sequence). The chain's CDR3 is CAWSNRGREPQHF. The sequenced CDR3 bases are TGTGCCTGGAGTAACAGGGGGAGGGAGCCC.

With regard to this clone: The read comes to an end 3 residues before the CDR3 does, leaving the germline J gene to fill in the end. The V call is TRBV7-9, the J call TRBJ1-5; D is undetermined. V lost 4 bases and J lost 4, with 11 bases in between. Germline CDR1 and CDR2: SEHNR and FQNEAQ (reference sequence). The CDR3 is made up of 14 amino acids. The DNA read from the CDR3 is TGTGCCAGCAGCTCTGCGGGCGGGAATCAGCCC. It is translated as CASSSAGGNQP. The whole CDR3 sequence reads CASSSAGGNQPQHF. The full variable domain, completed using reference TRBV7-9 and TRBJ1-5, is DTGVSQNPRHKITKRGQNVTFRCDPISEHNRLYWYRQTLGQGPEFLTYFQNEAQLEKSRLLSDRFSAERPKGSFSTLEIQRTEQGDSAMYLCASSSAGGNQPQHFGDGTRLSIL.

About this clone: The read stops 3 residues short of the end of the CDR3; the missing end is completed from the germline J gene. The chain recombines TRBV2 with TRBJ2-3; TRBD2 is a possible D gene (5 bases). CDR1 SNHLY and CDR2 FYNNEI come from the germline V gene. This CDR3 spans 14 amino acids. The CDR3 spells CASSAGRISGTQYF. Partial CDR3 DNA: TGTGCCAGCAGCGCAGGCAGGATTTCGGGGACG.

Remarks on this clone: Read sequence stops 3 residues before the CDR3 end, and the germline J gene provides the missing end. The rearrangement links TRBV15 to TRBJ2-1, with TRBD1 matching 10 bases. The germline CDR1 and CDR2 sequences are LNHNV and YYDKDF (reference sequence). The CDR3 extends over 19 amino acids. V lost 2 bases to trimming and J lost 2 bases; unmatched junction nucleotides: 12. This CDR3 is CATSRRGGPGQGPYNEQFF. The CDR3 bases that were read are TGTGCCACCAGCAGAAGGGGGGGACCGGGACAGGGGCCCTACAATGAG.

Of note for this clone: The read terminates 3 residues ahead of where the CDR3 ends, so the germline J gene completes it. The rearrangement joins TRBV7-3 to TRBJ1-2, with D possibly matching TRBD1 (6 bases). CDR1 is SGHTA and CDR2 is FQGTGA in the germline V gene. The CDR3 is made up of 13 amino acids. The CDR3 here is CASSPDPQGGYTF. CDR3 DNA (partial): TGTGCCAGCAGCCCAGACCCCCAGGGGGGC. Full variable domain (remainder filled in from reference TRBV7-3 and TRBJ1-2): GAGVSQTPSNKVTEKGKYVELRCDPISGHTALYWYRQSLGQGPEFLIYFQGTGAADDSGLPNDRFFAVRPEGSVSTLKIQRTERGDSAVYLCASSPDPQGGYTFGSGTRLTVV.

The CDR3 region is CASSLTAPGELFF. The sequenced part of the CDR3 DNA is TGTGCCAGCAGCCTTACTGCACCCGGGGAG. The chain is built from TRBV7-2 and TRBJ2-2, with no clear D. The read gets to within 3 residues of the CDR3 end, and the germline J gene fills in the rest. CDR3 length: 13 residues. Per the germline V gene, CDR1 is SGHTA and CDR2 is FQGNSA. The V end lost 5 bases, the J end lost 6 bases, and 10 bases lay between the germline ends.

Notes on this clone: The read ends 3 residues before the CDR3 terminus; that terminus is restored from the germline J gene. The chain is built from TRBV7-9 and TRBJ1-2, with D unresolved. Germline lookup yields CDR1 SEHNR and CDR2 FQNEAQ (reference sequence). The CDR3 has 15 amino acids. Partial CDR3 DNA: TGTGCCAGCAGCTCCACTAGCGCGAGGGTGGATACC. This gives the protein CASSSTSARVDT. The entire CDR3 sequence reads CASSSTSARVDTYTF.

Of note for this clone: The read stops 3 residues short of the end of the CDR3; the missing end is completed from the germline J gene. The chain carries TRBV5-1 and TRBJ2-3; D is uncertain. V lost 2 bases to trimming and J lost 0 bases, with 7 bases between them. The CDR3 spans 14 residues. Germline V gene data show CDR1 as SGHRS and CDR2 as YFSETQ. The DNA read from the CDR3 is TGCGCCAGCAGCTTAGCGACTAGCACAGATACG. Translating gives CASSLATSTDT. The full CDR3 protein is CASSLATSTDTQYF.

With regard to this clone: The read terminates 3 residues ahead of where the CDR3 ends, so the germline J gene completes it. The V gene is TRBV20-1, the J gene TRBJ2-7, with 9 positions matching TRBD2. The CDR3 runs to 18 residues. Germline V CDR1 and CDR2: DFQATT, SNEGSKA (reference sequence). With V trimmed by 6 bases and J by 2 bases, 20 bases remained unmatched. CDR3 in amino acids: CSAPLILAGLITAYEQYF. Incomplete CDR3 DNA: TGCAGTGCCCCGCTTATTCTAGCGGGGCTAATAACTGCCTACGAG.

Concerning this clone: The CDR3 end falls 3 residues outside the read, so it is completed with the germline J gene. The chain recombines TRBV20-1 with TRBJ2-4; 7 positions agree with TRBD1. CDR1 is DFQATT, CDR2 SNEGSKA, per germline (reference sequence). The CDR3 extends over 15 amino acids. The DNA read from the CDR3 is TGCAGTGCCCCCCTATTGGGGACAGCAAAAGAGACT. Translated, it gives CSAPLLGTAKET. The CDR3, in full, reads CSAPLLGTAKETQYF.

As for this clone: The read ends 3 residues early relative to the CDR3; the germline J gene fills the gap. The J gene is TRBJ2-2, the V gene TRBV5-1; D is uncertain. The CDR3 runs to 13 residues. V was clipped by 0 bases and J by 4 bases, with 4 bases between them. Germline CDR1 reads SGHRS; CDR2 reads YFSETQ. The sequenced CDR3 bases are TGCGCCAGCAGCTTGGAAGCCACCGGGGAG. Residues: CASSLEATGE. The whole CDR3 sequence reads CASSLEATGELFF. Based on the CDR3 plus reference TRBV5-1 and TRBJ2-2, the full variable domain is KAGVTQTPRYLIKTRGQQVTLSCSPISGHRSVSWYQQTPGQGLQFLFEYFSETQRNKGNFPGRFSGRQFSNSRSEMNVSTLELGDSALYLCASSLEATGELFFGEGSRLTVL.

In the case of this clone: With the read ending 3 residues before the CDR3 end, the germline J gene is used to fill in that end. The chain carries TRBV19 and TRBJ1-2; 8 bases line up with TRBD1. The CDR3 runs to 12 residues. Germline V CDR1 and CDR2: LNHDA, SQIVND (reference sequence). This CDR3 reads CASSTTGVDYTF. The DNA read from the CDR3 is TGTGCCAGTAGTACGACAGGGGTTGAC.